Each of the 25 T cell receptor beta chains below was sequenced from the same sample in a study of cytomegalovirus exposure and HLA in healthy donors. Using immunoSEQ multiplex PCR, the repertoire was profiled, and TCRdb retains in-frame clones only, with some absent. Among 95,000 to 150,000 clones listed, about nine tenths were seen once. The sequencing input was PBMCs. The receptors were sampled from a woman between 18 and 29 years old in good health and CMV-seronegative.

The gene calls are TRBV27 and TRBJ1-2; tentative D call: TRBD1 (6 bases). Trimming took 5 bases from V and 1 from J, leaving 17 bases between them. The CDR3 length is 16 residues. Germline assignment: CDR1 MNHEY and CDR2 SMNVEV (reference sequence). CDR3 DNA sequence: TGTGCCAGCAGTGCCAACTCAGGGGTCTATAACTATGGCTACACCTTC. Its protein is CASSANSGVYNYGYTF.

This clone was seen a few times. This chain links TRBV6-1 with TRBJ1-2, with a possible D match to TRBD1 (5 bases). Germline loops: CDR1 MNHNS, CDR2 SASEGT. The CDR3 is 13 amino acids. V dropped 9 bases and J dropped 1 base, with 12 bases sitting between them. The CDR3 DNA reads TGTGCCAGTATGATGGACATTAACTATGGCTACACCTTC. Protein sequence: CASMMDINYGYTF.

The chain employs TRBV6-5 and TRBJ2-4; TRBD2 is a possible D gene (5 bases). V gave up 4 bases and J gave up 0 bases, with 13 bases separating them. The CDR3 is made up of 16 amino acids. CDR1 is MNHEY, CDR2 SVGAGI, per germline. The CDR3 coding sequence is TGTGCCAGCAGTTCCCCCAGCGGATTAGCCAAAAACATTCAGTACTTC. Its translation: CASSSPSGLAKNIQYF.

This clone was detected only a few times. CDR3 DNA sequence: TGTGCCAGCAGCCCTTCTAGCGGGAGGGACTACGAGCAGTACTTC. It yields the protein CASSPSSGRDYEQYF. This sequence joins TRBV11-3 and TRBJ2-7; 12 bases align to TRBD2. V gave up 5 bases and J gave up 3 bases; unmatched junction bases: 5. Germline V gene lookup returns CDR1 SGHNT and CDR2 YENEEA. This CDR3 contains 15 residues.

Only one count was recorded for this clone. The chain employs TRBV6-1 and TRBJ1-1; TRBD1 aligns across 7 bases. Germline V gene sequence: CDR1 MNHNS, CDR2 SASEGT. This CDR3 has 15 amino acids. After removal of 3 bases from V and 5 bases from J, the junction contained 9 bases not matched to a gene. In nucleotides, the CDR3 is TGTGCCAGCAGTGATGGTAGGGGGCGAAGTACTGAAGCTTTCTTT. Translated, it gives CASSDGRGRSTEAFF.

The rearrangement links TRBV7-8 to TRBJ2-7; the match to TRBD1 covers 7 bases. This CDR3 comprises 17 residues. V trimming: 1 base; J trimming: 1 base; junction bases outside the gene matches: 10. Germline CDR1 and CDR2: SGHVS and FQNEAQ. This CDR3 reads CASSLEPPTGPSYEQYF. Here the CDR3 DNA reads TGTGCCAGCAGCTTAGAGCCTCCGACAGGGCCTTCCTACGAGCAGTACTTC.

The genes are TRBV6-4 and TRBJ2-1; 11 nucleotides match TRBD2. This CDR3 is 19 amino acids long. CDR1 MRHNA and CDR2 SNTAGT come from the germline V gene. J gave up 7 bases and V 2 bases, and 16 bases lay outside the gene matches. CDR3 nucleotides: TGTGCCAGCAGTGACGGGTTATTAGCGGGAGGGCCTGGTGGGAATGAGCAGTTCTTC. It specifies CASSDGLLAGGPGGNEQFF.

The chain uses TRBV27 and TRBJ1-5, with D tentatively TRBD1 (5 bases). The CDR3 length is 15 residues. Germline loops: CDR1 MNHEY, CDR2 SMNVEV (reference sequence). V dropped 8 bases and J dropped 4 bases, with 18 bases sitting between them. The CDR3 DNA is TGTGCCAGCGGAACGGGGGGGTTGGGGAATCAGCCCCAGCATTTT. This gives the protein CASGTGGLGNQPQHF.

The gene calls are TRBV6-1 and TRBJ2-7; the match to TRBD2 covers 13 bases. The germline V gene has CDR1 MNHNS and CDR2 SASEGT. The ends lost 7 bases at V and 4 bases at J; junction bases unmatched: 4. This CDR3 has 14 residues. CDR3 nucleotides: TGTGCCAGCACCTGGACTAGCGGGAGTTACGAGCAGTACTTC. Translating it yields CASTWTSGSYEQYF.

V and J are TRBV4-2 and TRBJ2-1, with D maybe TRBD2 (5 bases). V shed 0 bases and J shed 6 bases, with 12 bases lying between them. Germline CDR1 LGHNA, CDR2 YNFKEQ. The CDR3 loop spans 15 amino acids. The CDR3 coding sequence is TGTGCCAGCAGCCAAGACTGGGCTAGCACCAATGAGCAGTTCTTC. Its translation: CASSQDWASTNEQFF.

The rearrangement links TRBV28 to TRBJ1-4; D gene unclear. The CDR3 extends over 11 amino acids. Germline V gene data show CDR1 as MDHEN and CDR2 as SYDVKM. V lost 2 bases, J lost 8 bases, and 3 bases lay in between. The CDR3 spells CASSLREKLFF. CDR3 coding DNA: TGTGCCAGCAGTTTACGGGAAAAACTGTTTTTT. Based on the CDR3 plus reference TRBV28 and TRBJ1-4, the full variable domain is DVKVTQSSRYLVKRTGEKVFLECVQDMDHENMFWYRQDPGLGLRLIYFSYDVKMKEKGDIPEGYSVSREKKERFSLILESASTNQTSMYLCASSLREKLFFGSGTQLSVL.

The gene calls are TRBV11-3 and TRBJ2-3, with D possibly being TRBD2 (5 bases). Germline V lookup: CDR1 SGHNT, CDR2 YENEEA. V lost 2 bases to trimming and J lost 3 bases, with 15 bases between them. The CDR3 loop spans 16 amino acids. CDR3 residues: CASSLTMGAPTDTQYF. CDR3 nucleotides: TGTGCCAGCAGCTTAACCATGGGAGCGCCTACAGATACGCAGTATTTT.

CDR3 nucleotides: TGCGCCAGCAGCCACCAGGGGTCCTACAATGAGCAGTTCTTC. Translation: CASSHQGSYNEQFF. The rearrangement joins TRBV4-1 to TRBJ2-1; the D gene is possibly TRBD1 (6 bases). V gave up 3 bases and J gave up 1 base, with 7 bases separating them. The germline CDR1 and CDR2 sequences are MGHRA and YSYEKL. The CDR3 totals 14 residues.

This clone has more than one count but fewer than ten. V is TRBV30 and J is TRBJ1-5, with D maybe TRBD1 (6 bases). The CDR3 sequence is 13 residues long. V lost 0 bases to trimming and J lost 7 bases, with 10 bases between them. Germline V gives CDR1 GTSNPN, CDR2 SVGIG (reference sequence). The CDR3 DNA reads TGTGCCTGGAGTGTACAGGGCGGGCAGCCCCAGCATTTT. It yields the protein CAWSVQGGQPQHF.

The chain combines TRBV6-4 with TRBJ2-4, with 12 bases that match TRBD1. The V segment lost 2 bases and the J segment 7 bases; nucleotides outside the gene matches: 0. The CDR3 contains 14 residues. CDR1 and CDR2 from the germline V gene are MRHNA and SNTAGT. CDR3 coding DNA: TGTGCCAGCAGTGACGGGACAGGGGGCAACATTCAGTACTTC. Its translation: CASSDGTGGNIQYF.

The chain couples TRBV28 to TRBJ1-4; TRBD1 matches 8 bases. The V gene end was trimmed by 5 bases and the J gene end by 11 bases; junction bases not matched to a gene: 13. This CDR3 has 15 amino acids. Germline V gene lookup returns CDR1 MDHEN and CDR2 SYDVKM. CDR3 in DNA: TGTGCCAGCAGTGATTCCGGGACAGGAAAGGAGAAACTGTTTTTT. This gives the protein CASSDSGTGKEKLFF.

The V gene is TRBV11-2, the J gene TRBJ1-3; D not resolved. This CDR3 contains 14 residues. V lost 5 bases, J lost 3 bases, and 11 bases lay in between. Germline V gene lookup returns CDR1 SGHAT and CDR2 FQNNGV. The CDR3 nucleotides are TGTGCCAGCAGCCCCAACACGAATGGAAACACCATATATTTT. Its translation: CASSPNTNGNTIYF.

The rearrangement uses TRBV11-3 and TRBJ2-5, with TRBD2 matching over 13 bases. CDR3 size: 13 residues. CDR1 and CDR2 (germline): SGHNT, YENEEA. J was trimmed by 9 bases and V by 3 bases; bases with no gene match: 1. DNA for the CDR3: TGTGCCAGCAGCTTGGGACTAGCGGGGCCCCAGTACTTC. Protein: CASSLGLAGPQYF.

J is TRBJ1-2 and V is TRBV6-1; 7 bases align to TRBD1. The ends lost 8 bases at V and 4 bases at J; junction bases unmatched: 7. CDR1 MNHNS and CDR2 SASEGT come from the germline V gene. The CDR3 extends over 13 amino acids. The CDR3 DNA reads as TGTGCCAGCGGTACTGGGACAGCCTATGGCTACACCTTC. Translation gives CASGTGTAYGYTF.

V and J are TRBV4-2 and TRBJ2-5, with D perhaps TRBD2 (6 bases). The CDR3 has 16 residues. The V end lost 0 bases, the J end lost 1 base, and 12 bases lay between the germline ends. Germline V lookup: CDR1 LGHNA, CDR2 YNFKEQ. CDR3 nucleotides: TGTGCCAGCAGCCAAGATCCGGGGGAAATCCAAGAGACCCAGTACTTC. Translation: CASSQDPGEIQETQYF.

This rearrangement joins TRBV27 to TRBJ2-7, with 11 nucleotides matching TRBD1. V gave up 5 bases and J gave up 4 bases; unmatched junction bases: 10. The CDR3 length is 16 residues. Germline values: CDR1 MNHEY, CDR2 SMNVEV (reference sequence). CDR3 residues: CASSMVLGQGAYEQYF. The CDR3 DNA follows: TGTGCCAGCAGTATGGTGCTAGGACAGGGGGCTTACGAGCAGTACTTC.

This rearrangement joins TRBV9 to TRBJ2-1; D might be TRBD2 (5 bases). Germline-derived CDR1 and CDR2 are SGDLS and YYNGEE. Deletions cut 0 bases from V and 5 bases from J, with 9 bases between. The CDR3 sequence is 14 residues long. CDR3 DNA: TGTGCCAGCAGCGTAGCATTGCGGGACAATGAGCAGTTCTTC. Its protein product is CASSVALRDNEQFF.

The V gene is TRBV5-6, the J gene TRBJ1-5; tentative D call: TRBD1 (6 bases). The CDR3 runs 14 residues. Germline CDR1 and CDR2: SGHDT and YYEEEE. V lost 4 bases to trimming and J lost 2 bases, with 10 bases between them. This CDR3 is CASSRRQGNQPQHF. CDR3 nucleotides: TGTGCCAGCAGCCGTAGACAGGGCAATCAGCCCCAGCATTTT.

The V and J genes are TRBV2 and TRBJ2-5; the D gene is possibly TRBD2 (6 bases). V shed 6 bases and J shed 4 bases, with 18 bases lying between them. The CDR3 contains 15 residues. Germline-derived CDR1 and CDR2 are SNHLY and FYNNEI. DNA of the CDR3: TGTGCCAGCAGCCCCCTTGCGGGACGGGGAGAGACCCAGTACTTC. This sequence encodes CASSPLAGRGETQYF.

The chain combines TRBV4-2 with TRBJ1-2; 10 nucleotides match TRBD1. V gave up 4 bases and J gave up 6 bases; unmatched junction bases: 2. The CDR3 spans 13 residues. Germline CDR1 reads LGHNA; CDR2 reads YNFKEQ. The CDR3 here is CASSPGTGDGYTF. As DNA, the CDR3 is TGTGCCAGCAGCCCCGGGACAGGGGATGGCTACACCTTC.